This TCR beta chain stems from a study of blood T cell repertoires in COVID-19. About the research overall: COVID-19 samples, acute and convalescent, were from the United States, Italy and Spain. T cells, B-cell-depleted T cells, or PBMCs provided the cDNA or gDNA that served as material.

V lost 3 bases and J lost 5, with 13 bases in between. Germline CDR1 reads MNHNS; CDR2 reads SASEGT. CDR3 length: 14 amino acids. Assay: immunoSEQ multiplex PCR; the TCRdb copy retains only in-frame clones and omits some. The data show 250,000 to 350,000 clones, more than 75% seen once. This receptor was taken from a woman aged 50 to 60 with acute or convalescent COVID-19. The specimen sequenced was peripheral blood. V and J are TRBV6-1 and TRBJ1-2; no definite D call. CDR3 nucleotide sequence: TGTGCCAGCAGTGAGGGAGTACTCCCATATGGCTACACCTTC. Translated, it gives CASSEGVLPYGYTF.